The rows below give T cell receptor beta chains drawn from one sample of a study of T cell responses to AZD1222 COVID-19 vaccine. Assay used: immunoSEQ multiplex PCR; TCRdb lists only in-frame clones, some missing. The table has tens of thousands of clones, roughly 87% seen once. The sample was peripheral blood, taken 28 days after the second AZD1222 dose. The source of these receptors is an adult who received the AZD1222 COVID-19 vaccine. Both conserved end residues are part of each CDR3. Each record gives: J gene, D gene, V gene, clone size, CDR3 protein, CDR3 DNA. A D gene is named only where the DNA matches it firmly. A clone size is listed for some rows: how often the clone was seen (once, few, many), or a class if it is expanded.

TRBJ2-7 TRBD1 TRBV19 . CASSGRTGGNYEQYF TGTGCCAGTAGTGGTCGCACAGGGGGAAACTACGAGCAGTACTTC
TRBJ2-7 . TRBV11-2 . CASSPLTSTKGGTEQYF TGTGCCAGCAGCCCACTGACCTCTACTAAAGGCGGGACCGAGCAGTACTTC
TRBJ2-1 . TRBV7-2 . CASSSPRQGRYNEQFF TGTGCCAGCAGCTCCCCCCGCCAGGGAAGGTACAATGAGCAGTTCTTC
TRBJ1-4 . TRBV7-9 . CASSLSFSPGRSNEKLFF TGTGCCAGCAGCTTAAGTTTCTCTCCAGGAAGGTCTAATGAAAAACTGTTTTTT
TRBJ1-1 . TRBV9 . CASSGGGNTEAFF TGTGCCAGCAGCGGCGGAGGAAACACTGAAGCTTTCTTT
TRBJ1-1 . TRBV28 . CASSLEVSEAFF TGTGCCAGCAGTTTAGAAGTCTCTGAAGCTTTCTTT
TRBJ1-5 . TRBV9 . CASSAQGNNQPQHF TGTGCCAGCAGCGCTCAGGGGAACAATCAGCCCCAGCATTTT
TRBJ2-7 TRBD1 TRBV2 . CASSVTGSLSYEQYF TGTGCCAGCAGTGTGACAGGGTCCCTCTCCTACGAGCAGTACTTC
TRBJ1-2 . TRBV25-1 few CASNPLGANYGYTF TGTGCCAGCAACCCCTTAGGGGCTAACTATGGCTACACCTTC
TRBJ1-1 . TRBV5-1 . CASSSTAVKLNTEAFF TGCGCCAGCAGTAGCACCGCAGTGAAGCTGAACACTGAAGCTTTCTTT
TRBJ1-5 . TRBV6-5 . CASSLRGGQPQHF TGTGCCAGCAGTTTAAGGGGAGGTCAGCCCCAGCATTTT
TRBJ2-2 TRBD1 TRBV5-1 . CASSLGQGITGELFF TGCGCCAGCAGCTTAGGACAGGGGATCACCGGGGAGCTGTTTTTT
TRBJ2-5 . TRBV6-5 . CASSRTVPPRETQYF TGTGCCAGCAGTCGGACCGTTCCCCCGCGGGAGACCCAGTACTTC
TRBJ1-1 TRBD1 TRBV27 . CASSWTGANTEAFF TGTGCCAGCAGTTGGACAGGGGCGAACACTGAAGCTTTCTTT
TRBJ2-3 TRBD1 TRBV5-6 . CASSLDIRTGVFGTDTQYF TGTGCCAGCAGCTTGGATATTCGGACAGGGGTATTTGGCACAGATACGCAGTATTTT
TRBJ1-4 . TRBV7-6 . CASSLGEREKLFF TGTGCCAGCAGCTTAGGGGAGAGGGAAAAACTGTTTTTT
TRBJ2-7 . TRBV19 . CASSYRNTYEQYF TGTGCCAGTAGTTACCGGAACACCTACGAGCAGTACTTC
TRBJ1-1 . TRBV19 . CASTRTVNTEAFF TGTGCCAGTACAAGGACAGTGAACACTGAAGCTTTCTTT
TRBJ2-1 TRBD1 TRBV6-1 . CASSDFHRGKNNEQFF TGTGCCAGCAGTGACTTTCACAGGGGGAAAAACAATGAGCAGTTCTTC
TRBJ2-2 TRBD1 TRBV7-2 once CASSFPTGGGGELFF TGTGCCAGCAGCTTTCCAACAGGGGGTGGAGGGGAGCTGTTTTTT
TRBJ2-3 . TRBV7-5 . CARSLGLAGDFTQYF TGTGCCAGAAGCTTAGGACTAGCGGGGGATTTTACGCAGTATTTT
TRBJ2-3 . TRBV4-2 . CASSQTVITDTQYF TGTGCCAGCAGCCAAACTGTTATCACAGATACGCAGTATTTT